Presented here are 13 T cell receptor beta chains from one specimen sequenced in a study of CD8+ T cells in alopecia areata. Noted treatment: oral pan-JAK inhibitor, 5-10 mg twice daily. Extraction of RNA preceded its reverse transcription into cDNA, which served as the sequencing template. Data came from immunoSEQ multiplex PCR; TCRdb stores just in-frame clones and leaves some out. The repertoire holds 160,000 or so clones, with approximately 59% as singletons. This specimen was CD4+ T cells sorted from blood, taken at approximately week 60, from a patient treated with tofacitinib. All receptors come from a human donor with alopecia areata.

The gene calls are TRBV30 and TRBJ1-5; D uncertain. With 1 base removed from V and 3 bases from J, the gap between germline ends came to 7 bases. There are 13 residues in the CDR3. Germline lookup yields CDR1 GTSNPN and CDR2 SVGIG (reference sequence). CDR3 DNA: TGTGCCTGGAGTGGTCAATACAATCAGCCCCAGCATTTT. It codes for CAWSGQYNQPQHF.

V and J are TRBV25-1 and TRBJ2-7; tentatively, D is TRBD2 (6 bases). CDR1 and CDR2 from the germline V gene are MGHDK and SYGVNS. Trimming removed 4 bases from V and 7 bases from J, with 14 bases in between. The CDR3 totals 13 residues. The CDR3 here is CASSVSRGWEQYF. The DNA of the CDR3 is TGTGCCAGCAGTGTCTCTCGGGGGTGGGAGCAGTACTTC.

This chain's CDR3 is CAISVGTEETQYF. CDR3 DNA: TGTGCCATCAGTGTAGGAACCGAAGAGACCCAGTACTTC. The chain recombines TRBV10-3 with TRBJ2-5, with D hard to call. Deletions cut 4 bases from V and 3 bases from J, with 9 bases between. Looked up from germline, CDR1 is ENHRY and CDR2 is SYGVKD. The CDR3 spans 13 residues.

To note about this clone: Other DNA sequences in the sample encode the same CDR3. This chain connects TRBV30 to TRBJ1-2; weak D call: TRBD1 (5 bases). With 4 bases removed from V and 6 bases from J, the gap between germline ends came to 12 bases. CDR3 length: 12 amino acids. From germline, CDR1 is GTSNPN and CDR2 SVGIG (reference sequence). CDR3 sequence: CAWIRGENGYTF. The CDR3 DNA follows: TGTGCCTGGATACGGGGGGAGAATGGCTACACCTTC.

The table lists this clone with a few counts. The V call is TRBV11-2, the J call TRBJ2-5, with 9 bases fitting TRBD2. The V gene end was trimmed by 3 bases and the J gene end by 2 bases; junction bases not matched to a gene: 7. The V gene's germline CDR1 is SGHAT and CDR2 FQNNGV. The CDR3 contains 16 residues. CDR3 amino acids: CASSFPIAGVQETQYF. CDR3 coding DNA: TGTGCCAGCAGCTTCCCGATAGCGGGGGTTCAAGAGACCCAGTACTTC.

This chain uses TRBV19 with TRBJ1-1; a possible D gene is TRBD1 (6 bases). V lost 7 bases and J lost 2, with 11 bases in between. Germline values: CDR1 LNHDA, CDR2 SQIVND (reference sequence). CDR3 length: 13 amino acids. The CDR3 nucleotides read TGTGCCAGTACTCGAGGGGGTAACACTGAAGCTTTCTTT. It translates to CASTRGGNTEAFF.

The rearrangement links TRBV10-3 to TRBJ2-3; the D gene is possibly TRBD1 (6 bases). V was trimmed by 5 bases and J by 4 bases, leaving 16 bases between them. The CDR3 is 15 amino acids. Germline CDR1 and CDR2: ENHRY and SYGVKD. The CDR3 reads CAISHPGTSADTQYF. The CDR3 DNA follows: TGTGCCATCAGTCATCCGGGGACATCCGCAGATACGCAGTATTTT.

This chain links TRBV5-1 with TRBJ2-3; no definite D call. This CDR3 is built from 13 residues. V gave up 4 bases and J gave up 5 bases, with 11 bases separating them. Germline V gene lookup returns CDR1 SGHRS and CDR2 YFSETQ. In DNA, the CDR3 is TGCGCCAGCAGCCTCACGTGGGTAGATACGCAGTATTTT. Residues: CASSLTWVDTQYF.

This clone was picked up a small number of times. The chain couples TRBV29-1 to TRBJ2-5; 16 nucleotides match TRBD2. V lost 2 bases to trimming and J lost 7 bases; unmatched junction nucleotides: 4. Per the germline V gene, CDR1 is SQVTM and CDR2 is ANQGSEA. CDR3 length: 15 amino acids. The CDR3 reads CSVESGLAGGRTQYF. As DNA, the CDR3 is TGCAGCGTTGAATCGGGACTAGCGGGGGGGCGGACCCAGTACTTC.

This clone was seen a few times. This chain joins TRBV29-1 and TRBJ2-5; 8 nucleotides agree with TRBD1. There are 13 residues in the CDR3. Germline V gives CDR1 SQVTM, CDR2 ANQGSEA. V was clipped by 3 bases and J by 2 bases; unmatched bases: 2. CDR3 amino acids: CSVDRQGQETQYF. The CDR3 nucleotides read TGCAGCGTTGACCGACAGGGGCAAGAGACCCAGTACTTC. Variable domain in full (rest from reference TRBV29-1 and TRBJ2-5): SAVISQKPSRDICQRGTSLTIQCQVDSQVTMMFWYRQQPGQSLTLIATANQGSEATYESGFVIDKFPISRPNLTFSTLTVSNMSPEDSSIYLCSVDRQGQETQYFGPGTRLLVL.

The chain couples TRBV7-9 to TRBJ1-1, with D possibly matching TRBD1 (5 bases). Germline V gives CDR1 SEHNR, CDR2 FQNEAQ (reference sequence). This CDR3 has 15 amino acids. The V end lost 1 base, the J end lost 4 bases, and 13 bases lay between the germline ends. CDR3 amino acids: CASSLGNSGLTEAFF. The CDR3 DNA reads TGTGCCAGCAGCTTAGGTAACTCAGGGCTCACTGAAGCTTTCTTT.

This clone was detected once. The CDR3 protein is CASGRESSYNSPLHF. CDR3 DNA: TGTGCCAGCGGAAGAGAGAGCTCCTATAATTCACCCCTCCACTTT. This chain uses TRBV2 with TRBJ1-6, with D uncertain. Germline CDR1 is SNHLY and CDR2 is FYNNEI. Trimming pared 8 bases from V and 0 bases from J, leaving 11 bases between. This CDR3 is built from 15 residues. The full variable domain, its missing parts supplied by reference TRBV2 and TRBJ1-6, is EPEVTQTPSHQVTQMGQEVILRCVPISNHLYFYWYRQILGQKVEFLVSFYNNEISEKSEIFDDQFSVERPDGSNFTLKIRSTKLEDSAMYFCASGRESSYNSPLHFGNGTRLTVT.

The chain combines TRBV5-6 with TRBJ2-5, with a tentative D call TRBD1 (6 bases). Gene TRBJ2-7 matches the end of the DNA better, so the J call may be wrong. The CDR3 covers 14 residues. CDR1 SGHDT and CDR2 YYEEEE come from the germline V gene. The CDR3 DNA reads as TGTGCCAGCCTAATACAGGGTCGATTCTACGAGCAGTACTTC. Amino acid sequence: CASLIQGRFYEQYF.